A selection of T cell receptor beta chains follows, all from one sample in a study of T cells in localized non-small cell lung cancer. Libraries were prepared by immunoSEQ multiplex PCR; TCRdb keeps only in-frame clonotypes and omits some of them. The sample shows approximately 21,000 clones, 88% of them seen only once. Sample: peripheral blood mononuclear cells, taken before any cancer treatment. These receptors all come from a male donor aged 60 or older with stage II lung adenocarcinoma. Both conserved end residues are trimmed from each CDR3. D genes are given only for firm matches.

CDR3 protein: ASSSGPNTEAF
CDR3 length: 11
D gene: .
V gene: TRBV7-9

CDR3 protein: ASNPQGMNTEAF
CDR3 length: 12
D gene: TRBD1
V gene: TRBV6-1

CDR3 protein: ASTQGDSEGEQY
CDR3 length: 12
D gene: .
V gene: TRBV6-1

CDR3 protein: ASSISSAEAF
CDR3 length: 10
D gene: .
V gene: TRBV19

CDR3 protein: ASSPNIEQF
CDR3 length: 9
D gene: .
V gene: TRBV9

CDR3 protein: ASSPRDLGGYT
CDR3 length: 11
D gene: .
V gene: TRBV18

CDR3 protein: ASSLFPRAGAPGELF
CDR3 length: 15
D gene: TRBD2
V gene: TRBV14

CDR3 protein: ASSPLQGTVNEKLF
CDR3 length: 14
D gene: TRBD1
V gene: TRBV4-1

CDR3 protein: ASSFSGGSTGELF
CDR3 length: 13
D gene: TRBD2
V gene: TRBV28

CDR3 protein: ASRRGSNQPQH
CDR3 length: 11
D gene: .
V gene: TRBV28

CDR3 protein: ASSLAPSGIYYEQY
CDR3 length: 14
D gene: TRBD2
V gene: TRBV7-6